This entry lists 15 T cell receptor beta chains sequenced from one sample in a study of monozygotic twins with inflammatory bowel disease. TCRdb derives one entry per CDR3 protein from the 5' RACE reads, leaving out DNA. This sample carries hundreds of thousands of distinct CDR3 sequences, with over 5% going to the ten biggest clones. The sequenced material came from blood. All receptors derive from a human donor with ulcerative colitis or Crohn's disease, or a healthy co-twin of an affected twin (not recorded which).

The CDR3 region is CASSLTPGQGGSGRYEQYF. The V and J genes are TRBV9 and TRBJ2-7; the D gene TCRdb calls, TRBD1, cannot be checked with no DNA. Germline values: CDR1 SGDLS, CDR2 YYNGEE. This CDR3 comprises 19 residues.

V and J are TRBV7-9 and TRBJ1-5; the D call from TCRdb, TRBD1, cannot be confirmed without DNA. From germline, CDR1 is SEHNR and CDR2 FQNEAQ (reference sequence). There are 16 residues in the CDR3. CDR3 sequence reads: CASSLGGMARNQPQHF.

The CDR3 sequence is CASIGDRVSLAGTGELFF. This chain uses TRBV19 with TRBJ2-2; the D gene TCRdb calls, TRBD1, cannot be checked with no DNA. The germline gives CDR1 LNHDA, CDR2 SQIVND (reference sequence). There are 18 residues in the CDR3.

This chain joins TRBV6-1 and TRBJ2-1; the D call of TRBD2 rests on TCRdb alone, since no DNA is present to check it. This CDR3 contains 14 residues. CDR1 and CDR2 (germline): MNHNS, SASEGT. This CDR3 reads CASSASGGYNEQFF.

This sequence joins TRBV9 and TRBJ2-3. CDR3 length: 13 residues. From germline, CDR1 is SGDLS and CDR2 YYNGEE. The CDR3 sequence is CASSVPPQDTQYF.

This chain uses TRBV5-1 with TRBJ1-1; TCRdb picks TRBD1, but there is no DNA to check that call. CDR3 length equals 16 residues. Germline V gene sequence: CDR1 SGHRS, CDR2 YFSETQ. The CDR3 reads CASSLIGQGMNTEAFF.

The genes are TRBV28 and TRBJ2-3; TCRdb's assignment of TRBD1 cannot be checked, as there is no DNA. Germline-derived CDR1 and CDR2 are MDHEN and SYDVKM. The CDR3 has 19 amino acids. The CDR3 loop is CASSLVSVPWGYSTDTQYF. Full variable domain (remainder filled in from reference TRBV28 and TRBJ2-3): DVKVTQSSRYLVKRTGEKVFLECVQDMDHENMFWYRQDPGLGLRLIYFSYDVKMKEKGDIPEGYSVSREKKERFSLILESASTNQTSMYLCASSLVSVPWGYSTDTQYFGPGTRLTVL.

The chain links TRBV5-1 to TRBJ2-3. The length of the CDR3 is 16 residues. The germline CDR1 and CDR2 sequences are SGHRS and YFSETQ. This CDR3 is CASSLGSSDGTDTQYF.

CDR3: CASSISREREQYF. J is TRBJ2-7 and V is TRBV19; lacking DNA, the TRBD2 call made by TCRdb goes unchecked. Germline lookup yields CDR1 LNHDA and CDR2 SQIVND (reference sequence). The CDR3 sequence is 13 residues long.

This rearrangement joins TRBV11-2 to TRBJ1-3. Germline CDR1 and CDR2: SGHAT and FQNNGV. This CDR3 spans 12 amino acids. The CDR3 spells CASSLNGNTIYF.

CDR3 region: CASTIAGGNEQFF. The J gene is TRBJ2-1, the V gene TRBV5-1; TCRdb reports TRBD2, a call that lacks DNA to check it against. The CDR3 consists of 13 residues. The germline CDR1 and CDR2 sequences are SGHRS and YFSETQ.

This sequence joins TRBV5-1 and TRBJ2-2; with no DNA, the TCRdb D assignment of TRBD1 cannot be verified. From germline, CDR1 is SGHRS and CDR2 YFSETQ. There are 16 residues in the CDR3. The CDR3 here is CASSLARQGVAGELFF.

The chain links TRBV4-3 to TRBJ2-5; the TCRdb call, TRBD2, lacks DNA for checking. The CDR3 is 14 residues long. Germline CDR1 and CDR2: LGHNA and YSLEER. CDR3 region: CASSQREGGETQYF.

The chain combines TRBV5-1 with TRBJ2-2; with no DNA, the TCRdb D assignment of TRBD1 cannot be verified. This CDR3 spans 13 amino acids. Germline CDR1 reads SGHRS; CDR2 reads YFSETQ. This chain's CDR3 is CASIFGGTGELFF.

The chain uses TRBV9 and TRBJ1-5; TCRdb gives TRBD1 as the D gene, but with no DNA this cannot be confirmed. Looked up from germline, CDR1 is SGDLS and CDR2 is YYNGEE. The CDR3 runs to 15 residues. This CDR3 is CASSVDGGRDQPQHF. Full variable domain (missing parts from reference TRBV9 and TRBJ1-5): DSGVTQTPKHLITATGQRVTLRCSPRSGDLSVYWYQQSLDQGLQFLIQYYNGEERAKGNILERFSAQQFPDLHSELNLSSLELGDSALYFCASSVDGGRDQPQHFGDGTRLSIL.